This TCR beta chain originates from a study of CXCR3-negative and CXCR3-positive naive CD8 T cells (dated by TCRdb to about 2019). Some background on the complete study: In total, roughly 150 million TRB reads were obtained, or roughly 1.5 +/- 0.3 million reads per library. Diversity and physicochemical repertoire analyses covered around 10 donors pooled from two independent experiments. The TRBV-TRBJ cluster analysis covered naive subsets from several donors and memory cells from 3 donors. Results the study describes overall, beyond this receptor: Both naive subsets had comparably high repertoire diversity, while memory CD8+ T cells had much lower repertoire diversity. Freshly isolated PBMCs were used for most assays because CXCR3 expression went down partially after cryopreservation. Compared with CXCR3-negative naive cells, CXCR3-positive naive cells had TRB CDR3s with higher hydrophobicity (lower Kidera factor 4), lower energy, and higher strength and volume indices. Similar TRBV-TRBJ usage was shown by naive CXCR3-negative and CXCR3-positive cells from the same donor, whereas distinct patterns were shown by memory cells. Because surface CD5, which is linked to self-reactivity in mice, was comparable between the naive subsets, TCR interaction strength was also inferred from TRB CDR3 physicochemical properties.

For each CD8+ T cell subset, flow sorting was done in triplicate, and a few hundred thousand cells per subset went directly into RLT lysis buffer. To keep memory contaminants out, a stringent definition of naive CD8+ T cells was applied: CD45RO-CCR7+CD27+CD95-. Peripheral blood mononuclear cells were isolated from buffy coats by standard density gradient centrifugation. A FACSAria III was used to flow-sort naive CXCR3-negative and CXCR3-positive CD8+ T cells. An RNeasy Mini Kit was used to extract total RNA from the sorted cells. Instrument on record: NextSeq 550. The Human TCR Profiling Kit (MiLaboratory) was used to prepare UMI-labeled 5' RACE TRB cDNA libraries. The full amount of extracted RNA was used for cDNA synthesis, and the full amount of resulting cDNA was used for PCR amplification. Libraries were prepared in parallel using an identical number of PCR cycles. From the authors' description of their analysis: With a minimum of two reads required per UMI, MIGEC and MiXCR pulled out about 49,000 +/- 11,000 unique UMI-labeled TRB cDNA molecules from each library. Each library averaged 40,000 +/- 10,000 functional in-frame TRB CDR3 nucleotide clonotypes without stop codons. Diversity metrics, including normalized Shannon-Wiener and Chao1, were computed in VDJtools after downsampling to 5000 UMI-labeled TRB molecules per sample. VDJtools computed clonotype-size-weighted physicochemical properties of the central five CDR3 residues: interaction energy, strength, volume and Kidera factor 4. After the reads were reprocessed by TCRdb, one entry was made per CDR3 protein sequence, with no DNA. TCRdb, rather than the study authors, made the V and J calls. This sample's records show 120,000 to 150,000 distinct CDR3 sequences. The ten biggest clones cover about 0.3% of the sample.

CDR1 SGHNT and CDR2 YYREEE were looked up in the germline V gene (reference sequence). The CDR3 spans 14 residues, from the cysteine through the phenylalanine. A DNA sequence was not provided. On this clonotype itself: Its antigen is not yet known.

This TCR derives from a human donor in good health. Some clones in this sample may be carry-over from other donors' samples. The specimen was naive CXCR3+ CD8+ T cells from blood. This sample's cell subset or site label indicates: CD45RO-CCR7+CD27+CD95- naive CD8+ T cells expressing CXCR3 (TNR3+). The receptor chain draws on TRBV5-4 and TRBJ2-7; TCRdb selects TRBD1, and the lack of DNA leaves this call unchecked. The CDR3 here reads CASSHKLRQESQYF.